The source of this T cell receptor beta chain is a study of blood T cell repertoires in COVID-19. Individuals aged roughly 18 to 95 years were recruited from around 22 US areas. Libraries were prepared by immunoSEQ multiplex PCR; TCRdb keeps only in-frame clonotypes and omits some of them. The repertoire holds about 210,000 clones, with around 81% as singletons. CDR3 length: 14 amino acids. The V gene's germline CDR1 is SGHNT and CDR2 YYREEE (reference sequence). The V and J ends lost 5 bases and 0 bases respectively, with 12 bases between them. The chain has TRBV5-4 and TRBJ2-7, with D possibly TRBD1 on 6 matching bases. The sample comprised PBMCs or T cells enriched from blood (not recorded which). This clonotype was sampled from a man aged 30 to 45 with acute COVID-19. The DNA of the CDR3 is TGTGCCAGCAGTTTTCGGGACACCTCCTACGAGCAGTACTTC. Residues: CASSFRDTSYEQYF.